This entry concerns a single T cell receptor (beta chain). Libraries were prepared by immunoSEQ multiplex PCR; TCRdb keeps only in-frame clonotypes and omits some of them. The sample comprises 120,000 to 150,000 clones, around 81% of which are singletons, and approximately 8% rests with the top ten. This record comes from a study of blood T cell repertoires in COVID-19. Study context: T cells, B-cell-depleted T cells, or PBMCs supplied cDNA or gDNA.

CDR1 ENHRY and CDR2 SYGVKD come from the germline V gene. The CDR3 runs to 17 residues. The ends lost 4 bases at V and 0 bases at J; junction bases unmatched: 11. This chain uses TRBV10-3 with TRBJ1-2; TRBD1 agrees at 7 bases. Sequencing was done on a sample of peripheral blood. This TCR was recovered from a human donor in a cohort sampled during active COVID-19. CDR3 sequence reads: CAISGPGQLHPNYGYTF. In DNA, the CDR3 is TGTGCCATCAGTGGACCGGGACAGCTACACCCTAACTATGGCTACACCTTC.